This T cell receptor beta chain stems from a study of blood T cells in healthy people across ages. Germline-derived CDR1 and CDR2 are MNHEY and SMNVEV (reference sequence). This CDR3 comprises 13 residues. Between the trimmed V and J ends, which lost 5 bases and 0 bases, there was a span of 7 bases. As for this clonotype: Its specificity is not known.

Healthy Caucasians from Russia aged about 6 to 95 served as donors. A second PCR of about 6 to 12 cycles used a sample-barcoded 5' primer and a J-beta primer mix. MiXCR was run by TCRdb on the 5' RACE reads, yielding one entry per CDR3 protein. The sample holds about 900,000 distinct CDR3 sequences, about 48% seen once. Study-wide findings and caveats: The lack of PBMC sorting stopped any conclusive naive versus antigen-experienced comparison. Greater diversity and more naive CD4+ cells were seen in long-lived donors than in aged donors.

The chain recombines TRBV27 with TRBJ2-5; no firm D call. The specimen was blood. The receptor comes from a man aged 30-40 years in good health. The CDR3 nucleotides read TGTGCCAGCAGTGTACAAAACCAAGAGACCCAGTACTTC. Translation: CASSVQNQETQYF.